These 12 T cell receptor beta chains came from one sample sequenced in a study of OX40 agonist ivuxolimab in advanced cancers. Measured with immunoSEQ multiplex PCR; TCRdb has only the in-frame clones, and not every one. The data contain tens of thousands of clones, approximately 83% of them singletons. Sequences were derived from CD4+ or CD8+ T cells sorted from blood, sampled in a trial of the OX40 agonist ivuxolimab. The receptors were sampled from an adult with an advanced solid tumor such as melanoma, head and neck, liver or kidney cancer.

CDR3 coding DNA: TGTGCCAGCAGCGTAGCTCGGTTAGCGGCTGGCGATACGCAGTATTTT. It is translated as CASSVARLAAGDTQYF. The chain uses TRBV9 and TRBJ2-3; maybe TRBD2 (6 bases). V was pared by 0 bases and J by 6 bases, with 17 bases between. Germline loops: CDR1 SGDLS, CDR2 YYNGEE. This CDR3 is built from 16 residues.

The chain has TRBV2 and TRBJ2-7, with 7 bases identical to TRBD2. This CDR3 is 12 amino acids long. After removal of 10 bases from V and 4 bases from J, the junction contained 7 bases not matched to a gene. The germline CDR1 and CDR2 sequences are SNHLY and FYNNEI. CDR3 amino acids: CATRGEVYEQYF. The CDR3 DNA follows: TGTGCCACCCGGGGGGAGGTGTACGAGCAGTACTTC.

J is TRBJ2-1 and V is TRBV27; tentative D call: TRBD1 (5 bases). In germline, CDR1 is MNHEY, CDR2 SMNVEV (reference sequence). Trimming left V 8 bases short and J 8 bases short, with 10 bases between. This CDR3 has 11 residues. The CDR3 is CASGRVHEQFF. In DNA form, the CDR3 reads TGTGCCAGCGGCAGGGTCCATGAGCAGTTCTTC.

In this sample, this clone turned up once. J is TRBJ1-2 and V is TRBV5-1; a weak D match, TRBD1 (6 bases). Germline V gives CDR1 SGHRS, CDR2 YFSETQ. The CDR3 covers 16 residues. Trimming cost V 1 base and J 8 bases, with 21 bases left between them. The DNA of the CDR3 is TGCGCCAGCAGCTTGAGCGGCGGAATGGGGGCGGAGGGCTACACCTTC. This translates into CASSLSGGMGAEGYTF.

The chain links TRBV10-1 to TRBJ2-1; D unresolved. Trimming pared 2 bases from V and 4 bases from J, leaving 3 bases between. Per germline, CDR1 WNHNN and CDR2 SYGVQD (reference sequence). The CDR3 extends over 12 amino acids. The CDR3 loop is CASSEGYNEQFF. Here the CDR3 DNA reads TGCGCCAGCAGTGAGGGGTACAATGAGCAGTTCTTC.

The chain links TRBV7-9 to TRBJ2-5; TRBD1 aligns across 7 bases. Germline assignment: CDR1 SEHNR and CDR2 FQNEAQ (reference sequence). Trimming cost V 3 bases and J 1 base; bases outside gene matches: 8. This CDR3 region has 16 residues. CDR3 DNA sequence: TGTGCCAGCAGCTTCCCTCTGGGACAGCCCCAAGAGACCCAGTACTTC. Protein sequence: CASSFPLGQPQETQYF.

This chain joins TRBV11-2 and TRBJ2-5; the D gene is possibly TRBD1 (5 bases). Trimming shortened V by 4 bases and J by 3 bases, and 15 bases separated the two germline ends. CDR1 is SGHAT, CDR2 FQNNGV, per germline. This CDR3 has 15 amino acids. CDR3 nucleotides: TGTGCCAGCAGCTCTTACCAAACAGGCAAAGAGACCCAGTACTTC. Amino acids: CASSSYQTGKETQYF. Full variable domain (remainder filled in from reference TRBV11-2 and TRBJ2-5): EAGVAQSPRYKIIEKRQSVAFWCNPISGHATLYWYQQILGQGPKLLIQFQNNGVVDDSQLPKDRFSAERLKGVDSTLKIQPAKLEDSAVYLCASSSYQTGKETQYFGPGTRLLVL.

The CDR3 DNA sequence: TGTGCCAGCGGAAAAGGACTAAACACCGGGGAGCTGTTTTTT. It specifies CASGKGLNTGELFF. This chain uses TRBV11-3 with TRBJ2-2; tentatively, D is TRBD2 (6 bases). The CDR3 is 14 amino acids. V was cut by 8 bases and J by 2 bases, with 12 bases left in between. Germline values: CDR1 SGHNT, CDR2 YENEEA.

The chain recombines TRBV6-5 with TRBJ2-7, with D perhaps TRBD2 (5 bases). The CDR3 runs 15 residues. Per germline, CDR1 MNHEY and CDR2 SVGAGI. V was pared by 2 bases and J by 3 bases, with 14 bases between. The CDR3 reads CASSYGGFGIYEQYF. The CDR3 DNA reads as TGTGCCAGCAGTTACGGAGGTTTCGGAATCTACGAGCAGTACTTC.

V is TRBV13 and J is TRBJ1-1; D is perhaps TRBD1 (6 bases). There are 15 residues in the CDR3. Germline CDR1 PRHDT, CDR2 FYEKMQ (reference sequence). Trimming stripped 6 bases from V and 5 bases from J, with 19 bases between. The CDR3 DNA reads TGTGCCAGCAGTACGCACAGGGCCGGAGGGACTGAAGCTTTCTTT. Translation gives CASSTHRAGGTEAFF.

The rearrangement uses TRBV11-1 and TRBJ2-5; D is tentatively TRBD1 or TRBD2 (5 bases each). This CDR3 region has 12 residues. Trimming pared 1 base from V and 13 bases from J, leaving 13 bases between. Germline V gene data show CDR1 as SGHAT and CDR2 as FQDESV (reference sequence). DNA of the CDR3: TGTGCCAGCAGCTTAGTCAGGGAGTTCACGTACTTC. Translating gives CASSLVREFTYF.

This clone was counted a few times. The gene calls are TRBV6-6 and TRBJ2-1; no clear D. Per germline, CDR1 MNHNY and CDR2 SVGAGI (reference sequence). The CDR3 is made up of 15 amino acids. V lost 5 bases to trimming and J lost 1 base, with 12 bases between them. CDR3 DNA sequence: TGTGCCAGCAGTGTTTCGGAGTCTTCCTACAATGAGCAGTTCTTC. Residues: CASSVSESSYNEQFF.